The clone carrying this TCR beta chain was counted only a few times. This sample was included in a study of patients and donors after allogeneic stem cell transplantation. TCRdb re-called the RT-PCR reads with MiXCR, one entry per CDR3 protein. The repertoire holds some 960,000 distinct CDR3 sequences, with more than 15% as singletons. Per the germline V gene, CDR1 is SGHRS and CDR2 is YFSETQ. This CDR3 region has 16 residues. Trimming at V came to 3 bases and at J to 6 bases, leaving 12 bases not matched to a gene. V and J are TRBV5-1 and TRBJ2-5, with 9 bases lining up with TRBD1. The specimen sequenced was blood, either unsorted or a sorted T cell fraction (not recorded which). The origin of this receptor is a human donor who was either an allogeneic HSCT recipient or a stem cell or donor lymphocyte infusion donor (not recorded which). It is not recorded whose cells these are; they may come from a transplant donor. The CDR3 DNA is TGCGCCAGCAGCTCAGCACAGGGGGCTCCGAAGCAGACCCAGTACTTC. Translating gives CASSSAQGAPKQTQYF.